The present T cell receptor beta chain was sequenced within a study of cytomegalovirus exposure and HLA in healthy donors. Overall study context: T cells numbering around 170 million yielded 100 million to 120 million unique TCR beta sequences in an earlier analysis. The study, taken as a whole, reports: There was a cluster of highly shared sequence variants that was likely a sequencing artifact. It was approximately 160 TCR beta chains that were listed as cytomegalovirus-associated.

Germline values: CDR1 SNHLY, CDR2 FYNNEI. The CDR3 has 15 residues. The V end was cut by 7 bases, the J end by 6 bases, with 18 bases between. PCR was performed using 60 Vbeta and 13 Jbeta primers. TCRdb's copy holds only in-frame clones and misses some; the assay was immunoSEQ multiplex PCR. The table records roughly 250,000 clones, about four fifths of them present only once. To note about this clone: Its antigen remains unidentified.

The clonotype originates from a girl aged 2 to 9 in good health and CMV-seronegative. The chain links TRBV2 to TRBJ1-4, with D tentatively TRBD1 (6 bases). The sequenced material came from PBMCs. The CDR3 nucleotides read TGTGCCAGCATCCCCCGGGGGGGCGGAGATGAAAAACTGTTTTTT. This translates into CASIPRGGGDEKLFF.